This entry is about one T cell receptor beta chain. This entry belongs to a study of blood T cell repertoires in COVID-19. J was trimmed by 12 bases and V by 1 base; bases with no gene match: 12. Germline assignment: CDR1 SGHNT and CDR2 YENEEA. The CDR3 extends over 15 amino acids. Self-reported history from a screening survey and questionnaire set each donor's cohort. Libraries were prepared by immunoSEQ multiplex PCR; TCRdb keeps only in-frame clonotypes and omits some of them. The profile covers 300,000 or so clones, with 80% to 90% appearing a single time and approximately 4% taken by the ten largest.

This receptor was taken from a woman in her thirties or forties with acute COVID-19. The sample consisted of PBMCs or T cells enriched from blood (not recorded which). The V gene is TRBV11-3, the J gene TRBJ2-1, with TRBD2 matching 7 bases. The CDR3 sequence is CASSLVGLPNERQFF. The CDR3 DNA reads as TGTGCCAGCAGCTTAGTGGGACTACCGAACGAGAGGCAGTTCTTC.